This TCR beta chain was retrieved from a study of T-cell reconstitution after alpha-beta-depleted transplantation in children. Study results and limitations: T-cell counts and diversity at one year post-transplant came mainly from newly produced T cells. At day 60, the high TCRbeta diversity found in some patients originated from recipient T cells and thymic progenitors that had survived. Alpha-beta T cells about two months after transplant reportedly derived from several hundred expanded graft clones.

The library targeted TCRbeta and was prepared with unique molecular identifiers. One entry per CDR3 protein results from TCRdb running MiXCR on the PCR reads. This table holds 250,000 to 300,000 distinct CDR3 sequences, roughly a tenth found once. There are 14 residues in the CDR3. Germline-derived CDR1 and CDR2 are MDHEN and SYDVKM. V dropped 3 bases and J dropped 4; count of bases not matched to a gene: 4. This clonotype was observed many times. Its antigen is not known. This TCR derives from a boy in the first two years of life with acute myeloid leukemia, due to receive a stem cell transplant. V is TRBV28 and J is TRBJ1-1, with 8 bases aligning to TRBD1. The source was PBMCs, collected before TCRalphabeta/CD19-depleted stem cell transplant. In DNA form, the CDR3 reads TGTGCCAGCAGTTTGGCAGGGGGCACCACTGAAGCTTTCTTT. This gives the protein CASSLAGGTTEAFF.